The present T cell receptor beta chain was sequenced within a study of shared clonotypes between healthy human individuals. Study-wide results and limits: Some naive CD4 clonotypes, around 4.9%, turned up in common across a handful of donors. Apart from blood, nothing was sampled; tissue repertoires likely differ.

The naive CD8 population came from CD45RO-negative cells selected for CCR7, without terminally differentiated effector memory CD45RA+ cells. This clone was observed a single time. Its antigen is not known. Samples underwent the assay at deep level. Profiled with immunoSEQ multiplex PCR; TCRdb holds only in-frame clones, not every one. Of 600,000 or so clones in the sample, more than 95% were seen once. V was clipped by 0 bases and J by 2 bases, with 10 bases between them. The CDR3 sequence is 15 residues long. Germline V CDR1 and CDR2: GTSNPN, SVGIG (reference sequence). Source material: naive CD8+ T cells sorted from blood. This chain uses TRBV30 with TRBJ1-4, with unresolved D. This receptor was identified in a man younger than 40 in good health. Here the CDR3 reads CAWSVGWATNEKLFF. As DNA, the CDR3 is TGTGCCTGGAGTGTGGGATGGGCGACTAATGAAAAACTGTTTTTT.